These 2 T cell receptor beta chains were sequenced from one sample in a study of CD8 T cells in Susac syndrome. Reverse transcription of about 0.5 to 1 ug RNA was carried out with random hexamers. TCRdb re-called the immunoSEQ multiplex PCR reads through MiXCR, storing one row per CDR3 protein. The sample yields about 160,000 distinct CDR3 sequences, about 90% seen once. Sequences were obtained from CD4+ T cells from PBMCs. These TCRs come from a human donor in good health.

This clonotype was found once. The V gene is TRBV29-1, the J gene TRBJ1-4, with D uncertain. Germline V CDR1 and CDR2: SQVTM, ANQGSEA. CDR3 length: 12 amino acids. Trimming took 5 bases from V and 4 from J, leaving 8 bases between them. The CDR3 coding sequence is TGCAGCGTTCGCGGTGGTAATGAAAAACTGTTTTTT. This translates into CSVRGGNEKLFF.

The chain carries TRBV6-5 and TRBJ2-4; D is tentatively TRBD1 or TRBD2 (5 bases each). This CDR3 has 14 amino acids. Germline V gene data show CDR1 as MNHEY and CDR2 as SVGAGI. Trimming left V 6 bases short and J 5 bases short, with 14 bases between. CDR3 loop: CASSLGTLQNIQYF. CDR3 bases: TGTGCCAGCAGCCTGGGGACCCTACAAAACATTCAGTACTTC.